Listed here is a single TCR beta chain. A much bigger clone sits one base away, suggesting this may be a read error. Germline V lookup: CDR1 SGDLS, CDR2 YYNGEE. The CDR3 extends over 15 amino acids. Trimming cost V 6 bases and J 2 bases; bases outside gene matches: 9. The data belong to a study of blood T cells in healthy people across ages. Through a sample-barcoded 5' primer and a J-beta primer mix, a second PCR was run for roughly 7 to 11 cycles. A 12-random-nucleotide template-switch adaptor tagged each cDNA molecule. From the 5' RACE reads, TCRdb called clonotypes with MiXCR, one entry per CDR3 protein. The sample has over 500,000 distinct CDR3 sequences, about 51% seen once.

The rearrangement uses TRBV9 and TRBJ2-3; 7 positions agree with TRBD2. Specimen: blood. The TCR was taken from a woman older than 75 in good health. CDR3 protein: CASIVRGVNTDTQYF. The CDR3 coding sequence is TGTGCCAGCATCGTTCGGGGGGTGAACACAGATACGCAGTATTTT.